A single sample is the source of the 29 T cell receptor beta chains below, sequenced in a study of molecular identifiers for immune sequencing clone quantification. TCRdb re-derived calls from the PCR reads in MiXCR, one entry per CDR3 protein. The sample lists fewer than 350,000 distinct CDR3 sequences; about a fifth were seen once. Sequences were obtained from naive CD8+ T cells from blood, with Jurkat cell RNA spiked in. The subset is: FACS-sorted CD8+CD4-CCR7+CD45RA+ naive T cells. The receptors were sampled from a human donor in good health. Some libraries in this study had Jurkat cell RNA spiked in.

Details on this clonotype: A much larger clone differs from this one at a single base, so this may be a read error. The chain is built from TRBV5-3 and TRBJ2-3; 8 bases are a match to TRBD2. TRBV5-3 is an ORF; its function is uncertain. This CDR3 contains 14 residues. V was clipped by 9 bases and J by 2 bases; unmatched bases: 8. In nucleotides, the CDR3 is TGTGCCAACAGTTCCGGACTAGCCACAGATACGCAGTATTTT. Translated, it gives CANSSGLATDTQYF.

V usage is TRBV30 and J usage is TRBJ2-3; 12 bases fit TRBD2. CDR1 GTSNPN and CDR2 SVGIG come from the germline V gene (reference sequence). The CDR3 has 15 residues. The V and J ends lost 3 bases and 6 bases, in that order; junction bases with no gene match: 7. The CDR3 sequence is CAWRLGLAGRDTQYF. DNA of the CDR3: TGTGCCTGGAGGCTGGGACTAGCGGGCAGGGATACGCAGTATTTT.

In regard to this clonotype: One base away lies a much larger clone, so this may be a sequencing read error. V and J are TRBV5-1 and TRBJ2-5, with TRBD1 identical over 7 bases. Germline loops: CDR1 SGHRS, CDR2 YFSETQ. CDR3 length: 14 residues. In DNA, the CDR3 is TGCGCCAGCAGCCCATTGACAGGGCACGAGACCCAGTGCTTC. This encodes CASSPLTGHETQCF.

This clonotype was seen many times. This chain links TRBV7-9 with TRBJ2-1; D possibly uses TRBD1 or TRBD2 (5 bases each). CDR3 length equals 14 residues. CDR1 SEHNR and CDR2 FQNEAQ come from the germline V gene (reference sequence). The V and J ends lost 8 bases and 7 bases respectively, with 18 bases between them. CDR3 DNA sequence: TGTGCCAGCCGGACCGGGACCGAGTTTAATGAGCAGTTCTTC. Its translation is CASRTGTEFNEQFF.

This clonotype was found many times. The V and J genes are TRBV30 and TRBJ1-1; possible D gene TRBD1, 5 bases. Germline CDR1 and CDR2: GTSNPN and SVGIG (reference sequence). This CDR3 comprises 13 residues. V was trimmed by 2 bases and J by 5 bases, leaving 12 bases between them. CDR3 coding DNA: TGTGCCTGGAGTTCCCACGGGGGGACTGAAGCTTTCTTT. It specifies CAWSSHGGTEAFF. The full variable domain, in which reference TRBV30 and TRBJ1-1 provide the parts outside the CDR3, is SQTIHQWPATLVQPVGSPLSLECTVEGTSNPNLYWYRQAAGRGLQLLFYSVGIGQISSEVPQNLSASRPQDRQFILSSKKLLLSDSGFYLCAWSSHGGTEAFFGQGTRLTVV.

This clonotype was recorded once. The chain has TRBV29-1 and TRBJ2-3; D not resolved. CDR3 length: 13 amino acids. V dropped 4 bases and J dropped 4 bases, with 12 bases sitting between them. Germline loops: CDR1 SQVTM, CDR2 ANQGSEA. CDR3 in amino acids: CSVVDFLPDTQYF. As DNA, the CDR3 is TGCAGCGTTGTAGATTTTCTTCCAGATACGCAGTATTTT.

This clonotype showed up many times. The V call is TRBV7-9, the J call TRBJ2-7; 8 bases match TRBD1. V shed 5 bases, J shed 0 bases, and the junction held 12 bases outside the gene matches. Germline CDR1 is SEHNR and CDR2 is FQNEAQ (reference sequence). The CDR3 spans 17 residues. The DNA for the CDR3 is TGTGCCAGCAGCCCCCTCCCCCGGGACAGGCGCTCCTACGAGCAGTACTTC. Its protein is CASSPLPRDRRSYEQYF.

This clonotype was detected ten times or more. The chain uses TRBV14 and TRBJ2-3, with 10 bases aligning to TRBD2. Germline V gene sequence: CDR1 SGHDN, CDR2 FVKESK. The CDR3 sequence is 17 residues long. Trimming cost V 0 bases and J 6 bases; bases outside gene matches: 9. The CDR3 protein is CASSQDLSGGLLDTQYF. Written as DNA, the CDR3 is TGTGCCAGCAGCCAAGATCTTAGCGGGGGGCTTCTGGATACGCAGTATTTT.

This clonotype was seen repeatedly, ten times or more. The J gene is TRBJ2-5, the V gene TRBV28, with D perhaps matching TRBD1 or TRBD2 (5 bases each). From germline, CDR1 is MDHEN and CDR2 SYDVKM. The CDR3 has 17 residues. V was shortened by 3 bases and J by 0 bases, with 17 bases between the two germline ends. The CDR3 reads CASSLPGTQLYQETQYF. CDR3 bases: TGTGCCAGCAGTTTGCCCGGGACGCAGCTTTACCAAGAGACCCAGTACTTC. The whole variable domain, filled in from reference TRBV28 and TRBJ2-5, reads DVKVTQSSRYLVKRTGEKVFLECVQDMDHENMFWYRQDPGLGLRLIYFSYDVKMKEKGDIPEGYSVSREKKERFSLILESASTNQTSMYLCASSLPGTQLYQETQYFGPGTRLLVL.

The CDR3 DNA reads TGTGCCAGCAGTTCATCGGACAACCCAAACACAGATACGCAGTATTTT. Translated, it gives CASSSSDNPNTDTQYF. This chain joins TRBV27 and TRBJ2-3; maybe TRBD1 (5 bases). The germline CDR1 and CDR2 sequences are MNHEY and SMNVEV (reference sequence). This CDR3 is 16 amino acids long. V was shortened by 4 bases and J by 2 bases, with 16 bases between the two germline ends.

The table lists this clonotype with many counts. J is TRBJ2-5 and V is TRBV30; a weak D match, TRBD2 (6 bases). The CDR3 totals 14 residues. Germline CDR1 reads GTSNPN; CDR2 reads SVGIG (reference sequence). Trimming took off 0 bases at V and 5 bases at J, with 13 bases between the two ends. CDR3 DNA sequence: TGTGCCTGGAGTGTAGGGGCACGGGGGGAGACCCAGTACTTC. Encoded protein: CAWSVGARGETQYF.

This clonotype was counted ten times or more. The V gene is TRBV7-8, the J gene TRBJ2-7; possible D gene TRBD1, 6 bases. Germline CDR1 SGHVS, CDR2 FQNEAQ. This CDR3 is built from 14 residues. V lost 5 bases to trimming and J lost 0 bases, with 11 bases between them. CDR3 protein: CASSPRDNSYEQYF. The CDR3 nucleotides read TGTGCCAGCAGCCCCCGGGACAACTCCTACGAGCAGTACTTC.

Concerning this clonotype itself: A much more abundant neighbour one base away suggests this may be a read error. The chain joins TRBV14 to TRBJ1-1; unclear D gene. The CDR3 sequence is 17 residues long. Germline CDR1 SGHDN, CDR2 FVKESK. CDR3 region: CASSQDAGPLLNTEASF. The CDR3 coding sequence is TGTGCCAGCAGCCAAGATGCAGGTCCATTATTGAACACTGAAGCTTCCTTT.

This sequence joins TRBV12-3 or TRBV12-4 and TRBJ1-5; D not certain. The CDR3 length is 14 residues. Between the trimmed V and J ends, which lost 3 bases and 2 bases, there was a span of 8 bases. DNA for the CDR3: TGTGCCAGCAGTTTTCATCAGGGCAATCAGCCCCAGCATTTT. This codes for CASSFHQGNQPQHF.

In nucleotides, the CDR3 is TGCAGTGCTACCGGGACTAGCGGGCCTTTGCCCCAAGAGACCCAGTACTTC. Translated: CSATGTSGPLPQETQYF. This chain links TRBV20-1 with TRBJ2-5; TRBD2 matches at 12 bases. The CDR3 sequence is 17 residues long. Germline loops: CDR1 DFQATT, CDR2 SNEGSKA (reference sequence). V shed 4 bases and J 1 base; nucleotides not matched to a gene: 10.

This clonotype was found many times. The rearrangement uses TRBV30 and TRBJ1-2, with D maybe TRBD1 (5 bases). V gave up 0 bases and J gave up 4 bases, with 9 bases separating them. The CDR3 runs 13 residues. CDR1 is GTSNPN and CDR2 is SVGIG in the germline V gene (reference sequence). The CDR3 bases are TGTGCCTGGAGTGTAGCAGACAGCTATGGCTACACCTTC. Translating it yields CAWSVADSYGYTF. The full variable domain, its missing parts supplied by reference TRBV30 and TRBJ1-2, is SQTIHQWPATLVQPVGSPLSLECTVEGTSNPNLYWYRQAAGRGLQLLFYSVGIGQISSEVPQNLSASRPQDRQFILSSKKLLLSDSGFYLCAWSVADSYGYTFGSGTRLTVV.

This clonotype has ten or more counts. The genes are TRBV7-9 and TRBJ1-1, with 7 bases matching TRBD1. The CDR3 spans 15 residues. The germline V gene encodes CDR1 SEHNR and CDR2 FQNEAQ (reference sequence). V gave up 4 bases and J gave up 1 base; unmatched junction bases: 6. CDR3 sequence (DNA): TGTGCCAGCAGCTCCGCGGGGGACAGGAACACTGAAGCTTTCTTT. Encoded protein: CASSSAGDRNTEAFF.

In this sample, this clonotype turned up many times. This chain uses TRBV9 with TRBJ1-3, with 8 bases aligning to TRBD1. The CDR3 loop spans 15 amino acids. V shed 4 bases and J 8 bases; nucleotides not matched to a gene: 11. Germline V gives CDR1 SGDLS, CDR2 YYNGEE. The DNA for the CDR3 is TGTGCCAGCAGCAAAGGACAGGGTTCATTGGACACCATATATTTT. Residues: CASSKGQGSLDTIYF.

For this clonotype: A clone one base away is much larger, so this may be a read error. The gene calls are TRBV4-3 and TRBJ2-7; D ambiguous. Germline V CDR1 and CDR2: LGHNA, YSLEER. The ends were cut back, 0 bases at V and 3 bases at J, with 18 bases in the middle. The CDR3 is 17 residues long. DNA for the CDR3: TGCGCCAGCAGCCAAGATTATTCCCCGACGTTCGACTACGAGCAGTACTTC. Translated, it gives CASSQDYSPTFDYEQYF.

The chain combines TRBV4-1 with TRBJ1-1; no definite D call. Germline loops: CDR1 MGHRA, CDR2 YSYEKL. The V end lost 4 bases, the J end lost 7 bases, and 13 bases lay between the germline ends. The CDR3 extends over 13 amino acids. The CDR3, as DNA: TGCGCCAGCAGCCCAAGAGTCTCAAGTGAAGCTTTCTTT. Protein sequence: CASSPRVSSEAFF.

V is TRBV7-6 and J is TRBJ2-1; D unresolved. CDR3 length: 14 residues. V lost 3 bases to trimming and J lost 7 bases, with 13 bases between them. Germline V gene lookup returns CDR1 SGHVS and CDR2 FNYEAQ. The CDR3 DNA is TGTGCCAGCAGCTTCGGCCCGTTTGGGAATGAGCAGTTCTTC. It encodes CASSFGPFGNEQFF.

The chain couples TRBV24-1 to TRBJ2-2, with D maybe TRBD2 (6 bases). Germline V gene sequence: CDR1 KGHDR, CDR2 SFDVKD. V was clipped by 7 bases and J by 4 bases, with 9 bases between them. The CDR3 has 13 residues. CDR3 protein: CATRVGGTGELFF. CDR3 DNA: TGTGCCACCAGGGTGGGAGGCACCGGGGAGCTGTTTTTT.

Remarks on this clonotype: A read error is possible here, since a much larger clone lies one base away. The chain combines TRBV4-3 with TRBJ1-1; no reliable D call. The germline V gene has CDR1 LGHNA and CDR2 YSLEER. This CDR3 is built from 14 residues. CDR3 sequence reads: CASNQDFSNTEAFF. CDR3 DNA: TGCGCCAGCAACCAAGATTTCTCGAACACTGAAGCTTTCTTT.

This clonotype has ten or more counts. The J gene is TRBJ2-2, the V gene TRBV29-1; D gene unclear. V was trimmed by 6 bases and J by 4 bases, leaving 12 bases between them. CDR3 length: 13 residues. Germline V lookup: CDR1 SQVTM, CDR2 ANQGSEA. CDR3 DNA: TGCAGCGTCGCAAGCGCGAGCACCGGGGAGCTGTTTTTT. As protein: CSVASASTGELFF.

This clonotype was seen a handful of times. Since a much larger clone is just one base distant, this may be a read error. V usage is TRBV6-1 and J usage is TRBJ1-1; no definite D call. The V gene's germline CDR1 is MNHNS and CDR2 SASEGT. The V gene lost 1 base and the J gene lost 6 bases, with 12 bases spanning the gap. The CDR3 runs 14 residues. The CDR3 DNA is TGTGCCAGCAGTGAAGGAGGGTATCAGGCTGAAGCTTTCTTT. It is translated as CASSEGGYQAEAFF.

This clonotype was counted ten times or more. The J gene is TRBJ2-7, the V gene TRBV29-1, with D possibly being TRBD1 or TRBD2 (6 bases each). Deletions cut 3 bases from V and 2 bases from J, with 26 bases between. Germline CDR1 is SQVTM and CDR2 is ANQGSEA. The CDR3 has 18 amino acids. CDR3 sequence reads: CSVEGRYSPGAGTYEQYF. In DNA, the CDR3 is TGCAGCGTTGAGGGGCGATACTCTCCGGGGGCAGGGACCTACGAGCAGTACTTC.

This clonotype was counted many times. This chain connects TRBV27 to TRBJ2-2; D is unresolved. There are 13 residues in the CDR3. V was shortened by 3 bases and J by 6 bases, with 8 bases between the two germline ends. The germline V gene has CDR1 MNHEY and CDR2 SMNVEV (reference sequence). In nucleotides, the CDR3 is TGTGCCAGCAGTTTGGTTATTGCCGGGGAGCTGTTTTTT. Translated: CASSLVIAGELFF.

This clonotype was counted ten times or more. The genes are TRBV4-1 and TRBJ2-5; 10 bases are shared with TRBD2. The CDR3 spans 16 residues. From germline, CDR1 is MGHRA and CDR2 YSYEKL. V gave up 4 bases and J gave up 1 base; unmatched junction bases: 6. This CDR3 is CASSRNSGRSQETQYF. CDR3 DNA: TGCGCCAGCAGCCGGAATAGCGGGAGGTCCCAAGAGACCCAGTACTTC.

This clonotype was seen many times. The chain links TRBV12-3 or TRBV12-4 to TRBJ1-3; unclear D gene. CDR3 length: 13 residues. The V end was cut by 6 bases, the J end by 0 bases, with 6 bases between. CDR3 in amino acids: CASSVFSGNTIYF. CDR3 in DNA: TGTGCCAGCAGCGTTTTCTCTGGAAACACCATATATTTT.